Presented here are 3 T cell receptor beta chains from one specimen sequenced in a study of cytomegalovirus exposure and HLA in healthy donors. It was with 60 Vbeta and 13 Jbeta primers that the PCR ran. Method: immunoSEQ multiplex PCR; TCRdb's copy keeps in-frame clones and lacks some. The sample holds fewer than 75,000 clones. Specimen: PBMCs. The receptors were gathered from a boy aged 5 to 17 in good health and CMV-seronegative.

The rearrangement uses TRBV5-6 and TRBJ1-5; D may be TRBD1 (6 bases). The CDR3 is made up of 14 amino acids. V shed 1 base and J shed 7 bases, with 12 bases lying between them. Germline loops: CDR1 SGHDT, CDR2 YYEEEE. CDR3 sequence: CASSLWGGVQPQHF. As DNA, the CDR3 is TGTGCCAGCAGCTTGTGGGGGGGCGTGCAGCCCCAGCATTTT.

V and J are TRBV2 and TRBJ2-7; D is uncertain. Trimming removed 6 bases at V and 4 bases at J, with 13 bases between. This CDR3 is built from 13 residues. Germline loops: CDR1 SNHLY, CDR2 FYNNEI. CDR3 nucleotide sequence: TGTGCCAGCAGCTTCTCCTGTTCTTACGAGCAGTACTTC. Translated: CASSFSCSYEQYF. Complete variable domain (other parts from reference TRBV2 and TRBJ2-7): EPEVTQTPSHQVTQMGQEVILRCVPISNHLYFYWYRQILGQKVEFLVSFYNNEISEKSEIFDDQFSVERPDGSNFTLKIRSTKLEDSAMYFCASSFSCSYEQYFGPGTRLTVT.

J is TRBJ2-7 and V is TRBV29-1; tentative D call: TRBD1 (6 bases). The germline CDR1 and CDR2 sequences are SQVTM and ANQGSEA. With 3 bases removed from V and 1 base from J, the gap between germline ends came to 13 bases. This CDR3 is 14 amino acids long. CDR3 nucleotides: TGCAGCGTTGATGCAGGGGATGGGTCCTACGAGCAGTACTTC. Translation: CSVDAGDGSYEQYF.